Described below is a single TCR beta chain sequence and its context. The data stem from a study of cytomegalovirus exposure and HLA in healthy donors. CDR1 and CDR2 from the germline V gene are MGHRA and YSYEKL. The CDR3 spans 18 residues. The ends lost 3 bases at V and 2 bases at J; junction bases unmatched: 14. In the PCR, 60 Vbeta and 13 Jbeta primers were used. TCRdb's table, derived via immunoSEQ multiplex PCR, lists solely in-frame clones and lacks some. This sample's table has roughly 35,000 clones. Sequenced input: PBMCs. This chain uses TRBV4-1 with TRBJ2-3; the match to TRBD1 covers 7 bases. This receptor was identified in a woman aged 40 to 49 in good health and CMV-seropositive. CDR3 region: CASSQDLGQDSFTDTQYF. For the CDR3, the DNA is TGCGCCAGCAGCCAGGACCTTGGACAGGATTCCTTCACAGATACGCAGTATTTT.